These 19 T cell receptor beta chains share one sample of origin, sequenced in a study of T cells in Graves' hyperthyroidism and ophthalmopathy. What was amplified from RNA transcripts were TCR beta CDR3 regions. Using the HTBI primer set, a first-round RT-PCR was run on the TCR CDR3. TCRdb processed the multiplex PCR reads anew with MiXCR; each CDR3 protein has one entry. The sample includes hundreds of thousands of distinct CDR3 sequences, over 35% of them seen just once. The sequenced material came from blood. Every receptor here comes from a man younger than 35 with Graves' hyperthyroidism.

Many counts were recorded for this clonotype. This rearrangement joins TRBV2 to TRBJ1-1, with TRBD1 matching 8 bases. Germline V gene data show CDR1 as SNHLY and CDR2 as FYNNEI. V shed 3 bases and J 11 bases; nucleotides not matched to a gene: 5. There are 12 residues in the CDR3. The CDR3 region is CASSERTGKAFF. The CDR3 DNA reads as TGTGCCAGCAGTGAGAGGACAGGGAAGGCTTTCTTT.

This chain uses TRBV29-1 with TRBJ2-7, with TRBD2 matching 13 bases. The last part of the DNA fits TRBJ2-1 better; the J call may be wrong. Germline values: CDR1 SQVTM, CDR2 ANQGSEA. The CDR3 has 14 residues. DNA of the CDR3: TGCAGCCAAAGGACTAGCGGGAGTTCGAGGGAGCAGTTCTTC. Translation: CSQRTSGSSREQFF.

This clonotype came up many times. This rearrangement joins TRBV29-1 to TRBJ1-1; D uncertain. V was trimmed by 4 bases and J by 0 bases, leaving 9 bases between them. Per germline, CDR1 SQVTM and CDR2 ANQGSEA. CDR3 length equals 13 residues. The CDR3 sequence: CSVVVGMNTEAFF. CDR3 in DNA: TGCAGCGTTGTTGTGGGGATGAACACTGAAGCTTTCTTT.

This clonotype has at least ten counts. V and J are TRBV20-1 and TRBJ2-7; D unclear. V lost 5 bases, J lost 0 bases, and 11 bases lay in between. CDR1 and CDR2 (germline): DFQATT, SNEGSKA (reference sequence). The CDR3 runs to 13 residues. The CDR3 sequence: CSAALPGSYEQYF. CDR3 in DNA: TGCAGTGCTGCTCTCCCAGGCTCCTACGAGCAGTACTTC.

The chain links TRBV12-5 to TRBJ1-5, with D unclear. V was clipped by 3 bases and J by 3 bases, with 0 bases between them. CDR1 and CDR2 from the germline V gene are LGHNT and FRNRAP. This CDR3 region has 11 residues. The CDR3 DNA is TGTGCTAGTGGTTTCAATCAGCCCCAGCATTTT. This translates into CASGFNQPQHF.

This clonotype was recorded at least ten times. This chain links TRBV2 with TRBJ1-5; D is possibly TRBD1 (6 bases). Germline CDR1 SNHLY, CDR2 FYNNEI. With 7 bases removed from V and 10 bases from J, the gap between germline ends came to 14 bases. The CDR3 totals 12 residues. In DNA form, the CDR3 reads TGTGCCAGCAAGGGGGAAGAGGGACCCCAGCATTTT. As protein: CASKGEEGPQHF.

This clonotype was detected ten times or more. The chain joins TRBV19 to TRBJ2-7, with 10 bases aligning to TRBD1. The germline V gene encodes CDR1 LNHDA and CDR2 SQIVND (reference sequence). V lost 3 bases, J lost 3 bases, and 2 bases stayed unmatched. The CDR3 is 14 residues long. The chain's CDR3 is CASSIGTGDYEQYF. Here the CDR3 DNA reads TGTGCCAGTAGTATCGGGACAGGGGACTACGAGCAGTACTTC.

Concerning this clonotype itself: A much larger clone differs by one base, so this may be a read error. The chain carries TRBV7-9 and TRBJ2-5; the match to TRBD1 covers 9 bases. V lost 6 bases and J lost 2; bases outside the gene matches: 7. Germline loops: CDR1 SEHNR, CDR2 FQNEAQ (reference sequence). The CDR3 runs to 15 residues. CDR3 nucleotide sequence: TGTGCCAGCAGATGCCGCGGACAGGGGCAAGAGACCCAGTACTTC. This gives the protein CASRCRGQGQETQYF. Full variable domain (rest looked up from reference TRBV7-9 and TRBJ2-5): DTGVSQNPRHKITKRGQNVTFRCDPISEHNRLYWYRQTLGQGPEFLTYFQNEAQLEKSRLLSDRFSAERPKGSFSTLEIQRTEQGDSAMYLCASRCRGQGQETQYFGPGTRLLVL.

This clonotype was counted ten times or more. The chain recombines TRBV29-1 with TRBJ1-5; 9 bases line up with TRBD1. This CDR3 spans 15 amino acids. Looked up from germline, CDR1 is SQVTM and CDR2 is ANQGSEA. Losses at the gene ends were 4 bases for V and 3 bases for J; bases not matched to a gene: 7. CDR3 coding DNA: TGCAGCGTTGCTAAAGGACAGGGGTCCAATCAGCCCCAGCATTTT. Protein: CSVAKGQGSNQPQHF.

This clonotype was picked up a small number of times. The rearrangement links TRBV20-1 to TRBJ2-7, with 7 bases that match TRBD1. Trimming at V came to 5 bases and at J to 0 bases, leaving 4 bases not matched to a gene. The germline V gene encodes CDR1 DFQATT and CDR2 SNEGSKA (reference sequence). The CDR3 is 13 amino acids. CDR3: CSALQGYSYEQYF. In nucleotides, the CDR3 is TGCAGTGCTTTACAGGGGTACTCCTACGAGCAGTACTTC.

This clonotype showed up many times. The genes are TRBV7-2 and TRBJ2-7; a weak D match, TRBD1 (6 bases). The germline CDR1 and CDR2 sequences are SGHTA and FQGNSA. The CDR3 contains 14 residues. Trimming left V 2 bases short and J 3 bases short, with 11 bases between. CDR3 DNA sequence: TGTGCCAGCAGCTTACGGACAGACTACTACGAGCAGTACTTC. This codes for CASSLRTDYYEQYF.

The chain joins TRBV12-3 or TRBV12-4 to TRBJ1-5, with D maybe TRBD1 (5 bases). The CDR3 spans 13 residues. CDR3 region: CASDSDSNQPQHF. CDR3 DNA: TGTGCTAGTGACTCCGACAGTAATCAGCCCCAGCATTTT.

This clonotype was found a few times. This rearrangement joins TRBV13 to TRBJ1-1; possibly TRBD1 for D (5 bases). The CDR3 is 15 amino acids. Trimming shortened V by 4 bases and J by 1 base, and 13 bases separated the two germline ends. Germline V CDR1 and CDR2: PRHDT, FYEKMQ (reference sequence). The chain's CDR3 is CASSSPSDKNTEAFF. The CDR3 DNA follows: TGTGCCAGCAGCTCACCCTCGGACAAGAACACTGAAGCTTTCTTT.

On this clonotype: A read error may be the cause here, since a much bigger clone is one base away. The conserved phenylalanine or tryptophan is not found at the CDR3 terminus, so this likely reflects a read error. V usage is TRBV20-1 and J usage is TRBJ2-5; D may be TRBD2 (6 bases). This CDR3 has 14 amino acids. Trimming cost V 3 bases and J 0 bases, with 11 bases left between them. Germline CDR1 is DFQATT and CDR2 is SNEGSKA (reference sequence). The CDR3 region has the DNA TGCAGTGCTAGTTCCAGCGGGCACCAAGAGACCCAGTACCTC. It encodes CSASSSGHQETQYL.

The J gene is TRBJ2-1, the V gene TRBV4-2; D is unclear. The V end lost 4 bases, the J end lost 8 bases, and 6 bases lay between the germline ends. Germline values: CDR1 LGHNA, CDR2 YNFKEQ. The CDR3 has 11 residues. The CDR3 spells CASSPSHEQFF. DNA for the CDR3: TGTGCCAGCAGCCCCTCACATGAGCAGTTCTTC.

This clonotype appeared once. The chain is built from TRBV7-3 and TRBJ1-2; 8 bases align to TRBD1. The germline gives CDR1 SGHTA, CDR2 FQGTGA. V lost 5 bases and J lost 2; bases outside the gene matches: 7. The CDR3 runs 15 residues. This CDR3 is CASSPAGGPNYGYTF. The CDR3 nucleotides read TGTGCCAGCAGCCCCGCAGGGGGCCCAAACTATGGCTACACCTTC.

This chain links TRBV6-5 with TRBJ1-1; D is perhaps TRBD1 (5 bases). Trimming stripped 0 bases from V and 0 bases from J, with 11 bases between. This CDR3 is built from 16 residues. Looked up from germline, CDR1 is MNHEY and CDR2 is SVGAGI. CDR3 sequence: CASSYSLAGVNTEAFF. The DNA of the CDR3 is TGTGCCAGCAGTTACTCACTAGCGGGGGTGAACACTGAAGCTTTCTTT.

Worth noting for this clonotype: A read error may explain this, as a much larger clone is one base away. The chain has TRBV2 and TRBJ1-2; TRBD1 is a possible D gene (6 bases). Trimming cost V 3 bases and J 6 bases, with 17 bases left between them. The germline gives CDR1 SNHLY, CDR2 FYNNEI. The CDR3 has 15 residues. CDR3 nucleotide sequence: TGTGCCAGCAGTGACCGCCCTAGGGGGATGGATGGCTACACCTTC. Translating it yields CASSDRPRGMDGYTF.

J is TRBJ2-7 and V is TRBV5-6, with 8 bases aligning to TRBD2. Per germline, CDR1 SGHDT and CDR2 YYEEEE. V shed 4 bases and J 5 bases; nucleotides not matched to a gene: 11. This CDR3 comprises 15 residues. The CDR3 reads CASSASGRTFNEQYF. The CDR3 bases are TGTGCCAGCAGCGCCAGCGGGAGAACGTTTAACGAGCAGTACTTC.